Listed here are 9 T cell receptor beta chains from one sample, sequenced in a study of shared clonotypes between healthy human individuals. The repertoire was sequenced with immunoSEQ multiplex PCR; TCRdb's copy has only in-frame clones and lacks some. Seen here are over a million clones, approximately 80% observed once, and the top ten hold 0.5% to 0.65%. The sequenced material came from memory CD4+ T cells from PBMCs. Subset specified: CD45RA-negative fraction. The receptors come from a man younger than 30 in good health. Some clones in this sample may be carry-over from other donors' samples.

The DNA for the CDR3 is TGTGCCAGCAGCCAAGGTCCAGGGGCCAACGTCCTGACTTTC. Residues: CASSQGPGANVLTF. V usage is TRBV4-2 and J usage is TRBJ2-6; no reliable D call. Per germline, CDR1 LGHNA and CDR2 YNFKEQ. CDR3 length: 14 residues. V was pared by 1 base and J by 4 bases, with 5 bases between.

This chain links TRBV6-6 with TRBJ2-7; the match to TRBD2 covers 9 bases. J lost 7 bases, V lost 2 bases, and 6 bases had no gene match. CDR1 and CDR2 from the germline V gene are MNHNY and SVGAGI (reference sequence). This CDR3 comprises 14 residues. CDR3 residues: CASSYGGRAWEQYF. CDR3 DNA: TGTGCCAGCAGTTACGGCGGGAGGGCCTGGGAGCAGTACTTC.

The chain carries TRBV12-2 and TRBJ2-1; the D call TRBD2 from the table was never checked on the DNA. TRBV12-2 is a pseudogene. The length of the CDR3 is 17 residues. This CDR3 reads CASRLEVRLDVYNEQFF. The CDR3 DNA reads TGTGCAAGTCGCTTAGAGGTTCGGCTAGACGTCTACAATGAGCAGTTCTTC.

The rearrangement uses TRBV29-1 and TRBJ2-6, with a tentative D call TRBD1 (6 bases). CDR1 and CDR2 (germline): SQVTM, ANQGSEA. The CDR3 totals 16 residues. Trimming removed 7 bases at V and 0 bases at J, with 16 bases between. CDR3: CSALRGTRSGANVLTF. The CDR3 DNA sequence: TGCAGCGCACTCAGGGGTACTCGCTCTGGGGCCAACGTCCTGACTTTC.

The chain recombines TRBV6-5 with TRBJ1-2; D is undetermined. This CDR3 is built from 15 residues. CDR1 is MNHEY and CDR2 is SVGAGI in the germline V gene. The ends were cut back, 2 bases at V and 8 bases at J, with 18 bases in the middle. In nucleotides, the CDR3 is TGTGCCAGCAGTTACCGGGGAACGGCGATAGACGGCTACACCTTC. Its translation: CASSYRGTAIDGYTF.

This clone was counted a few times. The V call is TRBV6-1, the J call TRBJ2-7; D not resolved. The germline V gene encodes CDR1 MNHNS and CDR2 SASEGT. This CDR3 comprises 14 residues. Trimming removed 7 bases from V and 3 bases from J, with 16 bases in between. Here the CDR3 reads CASTHLPGDYEQYF. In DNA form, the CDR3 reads TGTGCCAGCACTCACCTTCCCGGTGACTACGAGCAGTACTTC.

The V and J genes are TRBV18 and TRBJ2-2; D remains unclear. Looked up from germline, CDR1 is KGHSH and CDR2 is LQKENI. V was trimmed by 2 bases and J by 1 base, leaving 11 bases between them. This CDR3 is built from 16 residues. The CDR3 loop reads CASSPTIRGNTGELFF. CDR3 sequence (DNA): TGTGCCAGCTCACCAACTATACGCGGGAACACCGGGGAGCTGTTTTTT.

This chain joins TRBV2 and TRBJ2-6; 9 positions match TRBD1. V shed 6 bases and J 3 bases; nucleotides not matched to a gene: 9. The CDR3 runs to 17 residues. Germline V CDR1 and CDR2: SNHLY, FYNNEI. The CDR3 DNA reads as TGTGCCAGCAGCCCGGGACAGGGAAGAGGTGGGGCCAACGTCCTGACTTTC. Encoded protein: CASSPGQGRGGANVLTF.

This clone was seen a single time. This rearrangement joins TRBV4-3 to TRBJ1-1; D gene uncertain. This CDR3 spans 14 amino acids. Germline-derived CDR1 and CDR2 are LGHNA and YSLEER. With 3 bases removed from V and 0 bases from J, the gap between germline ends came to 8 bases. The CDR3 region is CASSQQSMNTEAFF. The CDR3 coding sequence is TGCGCCAGCAGCCAGCAGTCCATGAACACTGAAGCTTTCTTT.